This T cell receptor beta chain appears in the sequencing data of a study of blood T cell repertoires in COVID-19. J was trimmed by 0 bases and V by 5 bases; bases with no gene match: 5. The CDR3 has 16 amino acids. Germline-derived CDR1 and CDR2 are KGHSH and LQKENI. Sequenced by immunoSEQ multiplex PCR; TCRdb stores in-frame clones only, minus some. The table has around 250,000 clones, 82% seen once. The sequence came from a woman between 18 and 30 years old with acute or convalescent COVID-19. The V call is TRBV18, the J call TRBJ2-3, with 10 bases matching TRBD1. Sequenced material: peripheral blood. The CDR3 DNA sequence: TGTGCCAGCTCAGGAGACAGGGGGCGTAGCACAGATACGCAGTATTTT. It translates to CASSGDRGRSTDTQYF.